The 22 T cell receptor beta chains in this list originate from one sample, sequenced in a study of T and B cells in COVID-19 patients. From blood, roughly 220-550 ng of genomic DNA served as TRB template. BIOMED2 TRB-A/B primer pools were used in multiplex TRB PCR. TCRdb re-called the multiplex PCR reads through MiXCR, storing one row per CDR3 protein. The sample lists about 9,400 distinct CDR3 sequences; about 32% were seen once. The specimen sequenced was blood. The receptor set was obtained from a human donor who had recovered from COVID-19.

By its share, this clonotype is medium-sized. The chain couples TRBV6-5 to TRBJ2-5; D perhaps matches TRBD2 (6 bases). Deletions cut 5 bases from V and 5 bases from J, with 18 bases between. The CDR3 loop spans 15 amino acids. Per germline, CDR1 MNHEY and CDR2 SVGAGI. CDR3 bases: TGTGCCAGCAGTCACGGGGGTGGGGGGTCGGAGACCCAGTACTTC. It is translated as CASSHGGGGSETQYF.

A word on this clonotype: At one boundary the junction diverges from the germline segment, which might be a read error. The V gene is TRBV27, the J gene TRBJ2-7, with 7 bases fitting TRBD1. The CDR3 covers 15 residues. Germline values: CDR1 MNHEY, CDR2 SMNVEV (reference sequence). The CDR3 loop is CACSPTWDSSYEQYF. DNA for the CDR3: TGTGCCTGCAGCCCAACCTGGGACAGTTCCTACGAGCAGTACTTC.

The CDR3 spells CASSLDRQSTDTQYF. DNA for the CDR3: TGCGCCAGCAGCTTGGATAGGCAGAGCACAGATACGCAGTATTTT. The chain joins TRBV5-1 to TRBJ2-3; D is uncertain. The CDR3 is 15 residues long. V lost 0 bases, J lost 0 bases, and 8 bases lay in between. Germline lookup yields CDR1 SGHRS and CDR2 YFSETQ.

The chain joins TRBV19 to TRBJ2-5; unclear D gene. Per germline, CDR1 LNHDA and CDR2 SQIVND (reference sequence). Trimming removed 5 bases from V and 6 bases from J, with 7 bases in between. The CDR3 is 11 residues long. CDR3 loop: CASSHRQTQYF. The CDR3 coding sequence is TGTGCCAGTAGTCATCGGCAGACCCAGTACTTC. Full variable domain (rest looked up from reference TRBV19 and TRBJ2-5): DGGITQSPKYLFRKEGQNVTLSCEQNLNHDAMYWYRQDPGQGLRLIYYSQIVNDFQKGDIAEGYSVSREKKESFPLTVTSAQKNPTAFYLCASSHRQTQYFGPGTRLLVL.

The rearrangement links TRBV28 to TRBJ2-3; tentative D call: TRBD2 (6 bases). Between the trimmed V and J ends, which lost 3 bases and 1 base, there was a span of 11 bases. The V gene's germline CDR1 is MDHEN and CDR2 SYDVKM. The CDR3 is 15 amino acids. CDR3 nucleotide sequence: TGTGCCAGCAGTTTCACAACGGGGGGCACAGATACGCAGTATTTT. Translated, it gives CASSFTTGGTDTQYF.

This clonotype is categorized as medium-sized. This rearrangement joins TRBV19 to TRBJ1-1; 7 nucleotides match TRBD1. Germline V gene lookup returns CDR1 LNHDA and CDR2 SQIVND (reference sequence). CDR3 length equals 13 residues. The V and J ends lost 10 bases and 6 bases, in that order; junction bases with no gene match: 11. The CDR3 nucleotides read TGTGCCACGACGACAGGGAATGAGGCTGAAGCTTTCTTT. The encoded protein is CATTTGNEAEAFF.

The chain carries TRBV7-2 and TRBJ1-5, with D hard to call. V lost 5 bases to trimming and J lost 2 bases, with 10 bases between them. CDR3 length: 14 amino acids. In germline, CDR1 is SGHTA, CDR2 FQGNSA. CDR3 region: CASSPNLGNQPQHF. The CDR3 DNA reads as TGTGCCAGCAGCCCAAACCTAGGCAATCAGCCCCAGCATTTT. Complete variable domain (other parts from reference TRBV7-2 and TRBJ1-5): GAGVSQSPSNKVTEKGKDVELRCDPISGHTALYWYRQSLGQGLEFLIYFQGNSAPDKSGLPSDRFSAERTGGSVSTLTIQRTQQEDSAVYLCASSPNLGNQPQHFGDGTRLSIL.

The chain joins TRBV12-3 or TRBV12-4 to TRBJ1-2, with D possibly matching TRBD1 (6 bases). There are 14 residues in the CDR3. V lost 6 bases and J lost 5, with 16 bases in between. CDR3 DNA: TGTGCCAGCAGGAAAGTCGACAGGCATTATGGCTACACCTTC. Translation: CASRKVDRHYGYTF.

There are a few counts of this clonotype. J is TRBJ1-2 and V is TRBV5-6; D is unclear. The length of the CDR3 is 14 residues. The V and J ends lost 4 bases and 2 bases respectively, with 12 bases between them. Germline V lookup: CDR1 SGHDT, CDR2 YYEEEE. CDR3 residues: CASSPYGENYGYTF. Written as DNA, the CDR3 is TGTGCCAGCAGCCCCTACGGGGAGAACTATGGCTACACCTTC.

This clonotype was seen a handful of times. The V call is TRBV18, the J call TRBJ1-6; perhaps TRBD1 as D (5 bases). The CDR3 consists of 17 residues. The germline CDR1 and CDR2 sequences are KGHSH and LQKENI. Between the trimmed V and J ends, which lost 2 bases and 1 base, there was a span of 12 bases. This CDR3 is CASSPMTESSYNSPLHF. The CDR3 bases are TGTGCCAGCTCACCAATGACAGAGTCTTCCTATAATTCACCCCTCCACTTT.

The chain uses TRBV5-5 and TRBJ2-1, with 8 bases fitting TRBD2. Looked up from germline, CDR1 is SGHKS and CDR2 is YYEKEE (reference sequence). The V gene end was trimmed by 3 bases and the J gene end by 3 bases; junction bases not matched to a gene: 5. The CDR3 extends over 15 amino acids. DNA of the CDR3: TGTGCCAGCAGCTCGTTCAGCGGGGGCTACAATGAGCAGTTCTTC. As protein: CASSSFSGGYNEQFF.

This clonotype came up a few times. V usage is TRBV27 and J usage is TRBJ1-6; possible D gene TRBD1, 5 bases. This CDR3 spans 15 amino acids. Germline V lookup: CDR1 MNHEY, CDR2 SMNVEV (reference sequence). Trimming took off 9 bases at V and 7 bases at J, with 19 bases between the two ends. The CDR3 nucleotides read TGTGCCAGTTCCACCACGGGGGTCTGGAATTCACCCCTCCACTTT. Translated, it gives CASSTTGVWNSPLHF.

The gene calls are TRBV7-2 and TRBJ1-4; D possibly corresponds to TRBD1 (5 bases). The CDR3 has 13 residues. Germline assignment: CDR1 SGHTA and CDR2 FQGNSA. Trimming shortened V by 5 bases and J by 8 bases, and 12 bases separated the two germline ends. The CDR3 region has the DNA TGTGCCAGCAGCCTGGCGTGGGGGGAAAAACTGTTTTTT. This translates into CASSLAWGEKLFF.

This clonotype is categorized as medium-sized. The rearrangement links TRBV6-1 to TRBJ2-1, with a tentative D call TRBD2 (5 bases). This CDR3 has 11 amino acids. The V gene's germline CDR1 is MNHNS and CDR2 SASEGT. Between the trimmed V and J ends, which lost 8 bases and 10 bases, there was a span of 12 bases. CDR3 region: CASCSRAEQFF. The CDR3, as DNA: TGTGCCAGCTGCTCGCGGGCGGAGCAGTTCTTC.

This clonotype was counted between two and nine times. The chain carries TRBV20-1 and TRBJ1-2, with 10 bases identical to TRBD1. The CDR3 extends over 16 amino acids. The ends lost 5 bases at V and 5 bases at J; junction bases unmatched: 14. CDR1 is DFQATT and CDR2 is SNEGSKA in the germline V gene (reference sequence). CDR3 DNA sequence: TGCAGTGCTGACGAAGGGACAGGGGAGCGTGGATATGGCTACACCTTC. It translates to CSADEGTGERGYGYTF.

This chain joins TRBV5-1 and TRBJ1-4; no reliable D call. Trimming removed 4 bases from V and 3 bases from J, with 13 bases in between. The CDR3 covers 15 residues. Looked up from germline, CDR1 is SGHRS and CDR2 is YFSETQ. CDR3 sequence (DNA): TGCGCCAGCAGCGTGGACGTCGTCGCTAATGAAAAACTGTTTTTT. Amino acids: CASSVDVVANEKLFF.

The chain employs TRBV4-3 and TRBJ1-2; tentatively, D is TRBD1 (5 bases). The CDR3 is 14 amino acids. Germline V gene data show CDR1 as LGHNA and CDR2 as YSLEER. Between the trimmed V and J ends, which lost 0 bases and 3 bases, there was a span of 8 bases. CDR3 region: CASSQDGADYGYTF. CDR3 DNA: TGCGCCAGCAGCCAAGATGGGGCGGACTATGGCTACACCTTC.

A remark on this clonotype: The missing conserved phenylalanine or tryptophan at the end of this CDR3 makes a read error likely. V is TRBV5-1 and J is TRBJ2-7; 11 bases fit TRBD1. Germline CDR1 is SGHRS and CDR2 is YFSETQ. The CDR3 covers 15 residues. The CDR3 loop reads CASSRAGTGGYEQYI. DNA of the CDR3: TGTGCCAGCAGCCGCGCCGGGACAGGGGGTTACGAGCAGTACATC.

CDR3 sequence (DNA): TGTGCCAGCAGCCCAGGGGGTCGTGATAACTATGGCTACACCTTC. Protein: CASSPGGRDNYGYTF. This chain uses TRBV7-9 with TRBJ1-2, with 7 bases that match TRBD1. V lost 5 bases to trimming and J lost 1 base; unmatched junction nucleotides: 7. The germline V gene has CDR1 SEHNR and CDR2 FQNEAQ (reference sequence). The CDR3 is 15 amino acids. Using reference TRBV7-9 and TRBJ1-2 for the parts outside the CDR3, the full variable domain is DTGVSQNPRHKITKRGQNVTFRCDPISEHNRLYWYRQTLGQGPEFLTYFQNEAQLEKSRLLSDRFSAERPKGSFSTLEIQRTEQGDSAMYLCASSPGGRDNYGYTFGSGTRLTVV.

The V gene is TRBV11-1, the J gene TRBJ2-5, with D hard to call. CDR3 length: 14 amino acids. CDR1 is SGHAT and CDR2 is FQDESV in the germline V gene (reference sequence). V lost 3 bases and J lost 3, with 11 bases in between. The CDR3 is CASSLAGQKETQYF. The DNA of the CDR3 is TGTGCCAGCAGCTTGGCCGGGCAGAAAGAGACCCAGTACTTC.

The sample holds a few counts of this clonotype. The rearrangement joins TRBV5-1 to TRBJ2-2; no reliable D call. Looked up from germline, CDR1 is SGHRS and CDR2 is YFSETQ. CDR3 length: 15 amino acids. V gave up 4 bases and J gave up 0 bases, with 10 bases separating them. DNA for the CDR3: TGCGCCAGCAGCCCCGGACCTTCGAACACCGGGGAGCTGTTTTTT. It is translated as CASSPGPSNTGELFF.

V usage is TRBV10-2 and J usage is TRBJ1-4; unclear D gene. Germline V gene lookup returns CDR1 WSHSY and CDR2 SAAADI. This CDR3 contains 15 residues. The ends were cut back, 0 bases at V and 8 bases at J, with 13 bases in the middle. The CDR3 loop reads CASSESQQRNEKLFF. The CDR3 DNA follows: TGCGCCAGCAGTGAGTCGCAACAGCGGAACGAAAAACTGTTTTTT.